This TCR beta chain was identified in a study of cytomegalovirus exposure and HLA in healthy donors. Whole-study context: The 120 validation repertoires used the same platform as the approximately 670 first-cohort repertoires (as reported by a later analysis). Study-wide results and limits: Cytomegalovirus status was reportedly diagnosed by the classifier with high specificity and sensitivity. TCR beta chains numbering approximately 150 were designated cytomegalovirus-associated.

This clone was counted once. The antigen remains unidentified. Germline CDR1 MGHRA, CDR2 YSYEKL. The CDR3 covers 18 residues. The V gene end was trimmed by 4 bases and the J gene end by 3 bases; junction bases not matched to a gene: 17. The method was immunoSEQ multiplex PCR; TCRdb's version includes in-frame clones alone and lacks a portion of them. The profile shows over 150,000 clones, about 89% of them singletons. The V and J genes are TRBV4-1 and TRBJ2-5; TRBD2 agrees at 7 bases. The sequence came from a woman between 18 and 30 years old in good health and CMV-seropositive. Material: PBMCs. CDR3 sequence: CASSLHRAGSGTKETQYF. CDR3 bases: TGCGCCAGCAGCCTCCATCGGGCGGGGAGCGGGACTAAAGAGACCCAGTACTTC.